Below are 23 T cell receptor beta chains sequenced from a single sample in a study of blood T cell repertoires in COVID-19. Some clones are missing from TCRdb's copy, which holds only in-frame ones; the method was immunoSEQ multiplex PCR. The sample contains 250,000 to 350,000 clones, 91% of which appear only once. Sequencing input: peripheral blood. All receptors come from a woman aged 25 to 39 with COVID-19, enrolled during active disease.

This clone appeared a single time. The chain joins TRBV30 to TRBJ1-1, with 10 nucleotides matching TRBD1. Per germline, CDR1 GTSNPN and CDR2 SVGIG (reference sequence). This CDR3 spans 12 amino acids. V lost 3 bases to trimming and J lost 9 bases; unmatched junction nucleotides: 4. The CDR3 nucleotides are TGTGCCTGGAGCCCGGGACAGGGGAAAGCTTTCTTT. This gives the protein CAWSPGQGKAFF.

This clone was seen a few times. This sequence joins TRBV5-1 and TRBJ1-1; D ambiguous. Germline CDR1 SGHRS, CDR2 YFSETQ. The V gene lost 4 bases and the J gene lost 3 bases, with 13 bases spanning the gap. This CDR3 is 14 amino acids long. CDR3 in amino acids: CASSPRRGYTEAFF. DNA of the CDR3: TGCGCCAGCAGCCCCCGTAGAGGTTACACTGAAGCTTTCTTT.

CDR3 sequence: CASRGGGNTEAFF. CDR3 nucleotides: TGTGCCAGCAGGGGAGGCGGGAACACTGAAGCTTTCTTT. The chain couples TRBV27 to TRBJ1-1; D ambiguous. Per germline, CDR1 MNHEY and CDR2 SMNVEV (reference sequence). The ends were cut back, 6 bases at V and 1 base at J, with 9 bases in the middle. The CDR3 is 13 amino acids.

V is TRBV27 and J is TRBJ2-7, with 10 bases lining up with TRBD1. Per germline, CDR1 MNHEY and CDR2 SMNVEV (reference sequence). The J segment lost 2 bases and the V segment lost 3 bases, leaving 7 bases of the junction unmatched. This CDR3 contains 16 residues. CDR3 DNA sequence: TGTGCCAGCAGTTTCCGCGGGGACAGGGGCACCTACGAGCAGTACTTC. Encoded protein: CASSFRGDRGTYEQYF.

The chain is built from TRBV27 and TRBJ1-1, with D tentatively TRBD1 (6 bases). The CDR3 has 14 amino acids. Trimming removed 7 bases from V and 0 bases from J, with 12 bases in between. The germline V gene encodes CDR1 MNHEY and CDR2 SMNVEV (reference sequence). CDR3 region: CASTRTDMNTEAFF. In DNA form, the CDR3 reads TGTGCCAGCACCAGGACAGACATGAACACTGAAGCTTTCTTT.

The chain is built from TRBV6-5 and TRBJ2-7; 9 positions agree with TRBD1. CDR1 and CDR2 from the germline V gene are MNHEY and SVGAGI. The CDR3 sequence is 15 residues long. The trim removed 0 bases at V and 3 bases at J, leaving 3 bases unmatched. The CDR3 DNA reads TGTGCCAGCAGTTACTCGACAGGGGGGTTCTACGAGCAGTACTTC. It yields the protein CASSYSTGGFYEQYF.

V usage is TRBV21-1 and J usage is TRBJ1-3; the listed D gene, TRBD1, was not tested against the DNA. TRBV21-1 counts as a pseudogene. The CDR3 extends over 17 amino acids. Written as DNA, the CDR3 is TGTGCCAGCAGCTCAAGGGGTCAGGTCTACTCTGGAAACACCATATATTTT. It is translated as CASSSRGQVYSGNTIYF.

The chain recombines TRBV11-2 with TRBJ1-6; D gene uncertain. The CDR3 spans 15 residues. CDR1 and CDR2 from the germline V gene are SGHAT and FQNNGV. The V gene lost 2 bases and the J gene lost 7 bases, with 12 bases spanning the gap. The CDR3 loop is CASSLFEGINSPLHF. CDR3 coding DNA: TGTGCCAGCAGCTTATTTGAGGGCATCAATTCACCCCTCCACTTT.

V is TRBV27 and J is TRBJ1-4, with TRBD1 matching 10 bases. The CDR3 is 15 residues long. Germline loops: CDR1 MNHEY, CDR2 SMNVEV (reference sequence). With V trimmed by 0 bases and J by 8 bases, 3 bases remained unmatched. The CDR3 DNA is TGTGCCAGCAGTTTATCTTGGACAGGGGGGGAAAAACTGTTTTTT. The encoded protein is CASSLSWTGGEKLFF.

The rearrangement links TRBV9 to TRBJ1-2, with D possibly matching TRBD1 (6 bases). The germline CDR1 and CDR2 sequences are SGDLS and YYNGEE. With 0 bases removed from V and 10 bases from J, the gap between germline ends came to 28 bases. There are 18 residues in the CDR3. CDR3 sequence (DNA): TGTGCCAGCAGCGTAGGAGGAACAAGCGGGAGGACAGCTGGTCACTACACCTTC. It specifies CASSVGGTSGRTAGHYTF.

The chain joins TRBV30 to TRBJ1-5; perhaps TRBD1 as D (5 bases). From germline, CDR1 is GTSNPN and CDR2 SVGIG (reference sequence). This CDR3 comprises 14 residues. V was cut by 1 base and J by 5 bases, with 12 bases left in between. CDR3: CAWSAGQGDQPQHF. The CDR3 coding sequence is TGTGCCTGGAGTGCCGGACAAGGGGATCAGCCCCAGCATTTT.

J is TRBJ1-2 and V is TRBV6-6; the D gene is possibly TRBD1 (5 bases). This CDR3 region has 15 residues. V lost 5 bases, J lost 5 bases, and 18 bases lay in between. CDR1 MNHNY and CDR2 SVGAGI come from the germline V gene (reference sequence). CDR3 coding DNA: TGTGCCAGCAGTCCCGACAGTCTGAGTGCATATGGCTACACCTTC. Translating gives CASSPDSLSAYGYTF.

The rearrangement links TRBV2 to TRBJ1-1, with unresolved D. Per the germline V gene, CDR1 is SNHLY and CDR2 is FYNNEI. Deletions cut 4 bases from V and 1 base from J, with 7 bases between. There are 13 residues in the CDR3. CDR3 DNA: TGTGCCAGCAGTGCGTGGAGGAACACTGAAGCTTTCTTT. Protein: CASSAWRNTEAFF.

The table lists this clone with a count of one. V and J are TRBV2 and TRBJ2-1; 11 bases align to TRBD2. The CDR3 covers 15 residues. Trimming removed 3 bases from V and 4 bases from J; junction bases left unmatched: 2. Germline values: CDR1 SNHLY, CDR2 FYNNEI. CDR3: CASSDGTSGYNEQFF. DNA for the CDR3: TGTGCCAGCAGTGACGGGACTAGCGGATACAATGAGCAGTTCTTC.

V usage is TRBV3-1 (or the pseudogene TRBV3-2) and J usage is TRBJ1-1, with 7 bases identical to TRBD1. Germline assignment: CDR1 LGHDT and CDR2 YNNKEL (reference sequence). V gave up 3 bases and J gave up 5 bases; unmatched junction bases: 6. The CDR3 length is 14 residues. In DNA, the CDR3 is TGTGCCAGCAGCCAGAGGACAGGAGAAACTGAAGCTTTCTTT. Translated, it gives CASSQRTGETEAFF.

This rearrangement joins TRBV19 to TRBJ2-7, with D maybe TRBD2 (6 bases). The CDR3 has 14 amino acids. Between the trimmed V and J ends, which lost 5 bases and 1 base, there was a span of 12 bases. The germline gives CDR1 LNHDA, CDR2 SQIVND (reference sequence). The CDR3 reads CASSAAGLSYEQYF. The CDR3 DNA reads TGTGCCAGTAGTGCTGCGGGACTTTCCTACGAGCAGTACTTC.

The gene calls are TRBV13 and TRBJ2-2, with 11 bases identical to TRBD2. The trim removed 5 bases at V and 7 bases at J, leaving 9 bases unmatched. The CDR3 covers 16 residues. Per the germline V gene, CDR1 is PRHDT and CDR2 is FYEKMQ (reference sequence). The CDR3 DNA reads as TGTGCCAGCAGCCTGACTAGCGGGAAAATGAACGGGGAGCTGTTTTTT. Its translation is CASSLTSGKMNGELFF.

The rearrangement uses TRBV18 and TRBJ1-2, with 7 bases lining up with TRBD1. There are 14 residues in the CDR3. Trimming took 4 bases from V and 2 from J; bases not matched to a gene: 4. The germline gives CDR1 KGHSH, CDR2 LQKENI. CDR3 DNA sequence: TGTGCCAGCTCACAACCGGACAGGAACTATGGCTACACCTTC. Translation: CASSQPDRNYGYTF.

This clone was counted a single time. The chain couples TRBV5-7 to TRBJ1-2; no clear D gene. TRBV5-7 is placed among ORFs of uncertain function. CDR3 length: 12 residues. Trimming pared 2 bases from V and 8 bases from J, leaving 10 bases between. The CDR3 bases are TGTGCCAGCAGCTTCTGGGCCGGAGGCTACACCTTC. Protein: CASSFWAGGYTF.

The rearrangement joins TRBV11-3 to TRBJ2-2; no definite D call. This CDR3 has 15 amino acids. Trimming removed 2 bases at V and 0 bases at J, with 7 bases between. Germline values: CDR1 SGHNT, CDR2 YENEEA. In DNA form, the CDR3 reads TGTGCCAGCAGCTTATCGACAACGAACACCGGGGAGCTGTTTTTT. Its translation is CASSLSTTNTGELFF. The variable domain in full, completed from reference TRBV11-3 and TRBJ2-2, reads EAGVVQSPRYKIIEKKQPVAFWCNPISGHNTLYWYLQNLGQGPELLIRYENEEAVDDSQLPKDRFSAERLKGVDSTLKIQPAELGDSAVYLCASSLSTTNTGELFFGEGSRLTVL.

J is TRBJ2-3 and V is TRBV14; TRBD2 matches at 8 bases. This CDR3 is built from 15 residues. Germline lookup yields CDR1 SGHDN and CDR2 FVKESK. The V segment lost 3 bases and the J segment 4 bases; nucleotides outside the gene matches: 6. The CDR3 bases are TGTGCCAGCAGCCACGGACTAGCCACGTCAGATACGCAGTATTTT. Protein sequence: CASSHGLATSDTQYF.

This clone was counted only a few times. The chain carries TRBV5-1 and TRBJ1-2, with D tentatively TRBD1 (6 bases). V was pared by 0 bases and J by 6 bases, with 15 bases between. CDR1 SGHRS and CDR2 YFSETQ come from the germline V gene. CDR3 size: 15 residues. CDR3 DNA sequence: TGCGCCAGCAGCTTGGACAGCCCAGGGGTGGATGGCTACACCTTC. Protein: CASSLDSPGVDGYTF. Supplemented by reference TRBV5-1 and TRBJ1-2, the full variable domain reads KAGVTQTPRYLIKTRGQQVTLSCSPISGHRSVSWYQQTPGQGLQFLFEYFSETQRNKGNFPGRFSGRQFSNSRSEMNVSTLELGDSALYLCASSLDSPGVDGYTFGSGTRLTVV.

The rearrangement uses TRBV7-8 and TRBJ1-1; 8 bases are a match to TRBD1. CDR1 is SGHVS, CDR2 FQNEAQ, per germline. With V trimmed by 4 bases and J by 4 bases, 11 bases remained unmatched. There are 16 residues in the CDR3. CDR3 protein: CASSSLDRAVGTEAFF. Here the CDR3 DNA reads TGTGCCAGCAGCTCACTGGACAGGGCGGTGGGCACTGAAGCTTTCTTT.